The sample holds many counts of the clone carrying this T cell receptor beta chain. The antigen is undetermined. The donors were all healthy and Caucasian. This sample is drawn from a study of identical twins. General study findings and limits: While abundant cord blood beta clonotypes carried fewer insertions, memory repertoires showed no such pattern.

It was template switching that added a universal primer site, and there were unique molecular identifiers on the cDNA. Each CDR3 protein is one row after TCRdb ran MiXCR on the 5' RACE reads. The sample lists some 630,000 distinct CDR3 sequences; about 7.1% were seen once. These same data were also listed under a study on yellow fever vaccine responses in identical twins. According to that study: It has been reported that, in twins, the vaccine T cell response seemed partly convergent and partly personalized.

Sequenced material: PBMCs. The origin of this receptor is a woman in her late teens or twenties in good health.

Written as DNA, the CDR3 is TGTGCCAGCAGCTCTCTCCGGGGGGGGATTTACAATGAGCAGTTCTTC. It specifies CASSSLRGGIYNEQFF. The chain employs TRBV11-2 and TRBJ2-1; 8 bases map to TRBD2. CDR1 and CDR2 from the germline V gene are SGHAT and FQNNGV. V gave up 4 bases and J gave up 4 bases; unmatched junction bases: 9. The CDR3 totals 16 residues. Filled out from reference TRBV11-2 and TRBJ2-1, the complete variable domain reads EAGVAQSPRYKIIEKRQSVAFWCNPISGHATLYWYQQILGQGPKLLIQFQNNGVVDDSQLPKDRFSAERLKGVDSTLKIQPAKLEDSAVYLCASSSLRGGIYNEQFFGPGTRLTVL.